These 21 T cell receptor beta chains were all obtained from the same sample, sequenced in a study of CD8 T cells in ankylosing spondylitis. TCRdb reprocessed the 5' RACE reads with MiXCR, giving one entry per CDR3 protein. The sample records 230,000 or so distinct CDR3 sequences, under 20% being singletons. Sequenced input: blood, either unsorted or a sorted T cell fraction (not recorded which). These receptors were obtained from a male donor with ankylosing spondylitis or in good health (not recorded which).

The rearrangement links TRBV4-2 to TRBJ2-7, with TRBD1 matching over 7 bases. There are 15 residues in the CDR3. Germline assignment: CDR1 LGHNA and CDR2 YNFKEQ. V was pared by 2 bases and J by 2 bases, with 6 bases of the junction left unmatched. CDR3 sequence reads: CASSQRDSATYEQYF. CDR3 bases: TGTGCCAGCAGCCAACGGGACAGCGCTACCTACGAGCAGTACTTC.

At least ten counts were recorded for this clonotype. The rearrangement uses TRBV20-1 and TRBJ2-1; D unresolved. The V gene lost 1 base and the J gene lost 0 bases, with 13 bases spanning the gap. The CDR3 has 16 residues. The V gene's germline CDR1 is DFQATT and CDR2 SNEGSKA (reference sequence). Here the CDR3 DNA reads TGCAGTGCTAGAGCAAAGCATACGAGCTCCTACAATGAGCAGTTCTTC. Residues: CSARAKHTSSYNEQFF.

This clonotype was detected a few times. The chain carries TRBV9 and TRBJ2-1, with D possibly matching TRBD2 (5 bases). The CDR3 is 19 residues long. V gave up 4 bases and J gave up 8 bases, with 31 bases separating them. Germline lookup yields CDR1 SGDLS and CDR2 YYNGEE. CDR3 nucleotides: TGTGCCAGCAGCCCCATGGAACTTTTAGAGGCCGTTAGCGTCGATGAGCAGTTCTTC. Its translation is CASSPMELLEAVSVDEQFF.

In this sample, this clonotype turned up a few times. This chain links TRBV29-1 with TRBJ1-1; no reliable D call. Trimming pared 2 bases from V and 4 bases from J, leaving 8 bases between. Germline V lookup: CDR1 SQVTM, CDR2 ANQGSEA. The CDR3 runs 12 residues. For the CDR3, the DNA is TGCAGCGTTGAAATCTTGAGCACTGAAGCTTTCTTT. It codes for CSVEILSTEAFF.

This chain connects TRBV9 to TRBJ2-3; maybe TRBD1 (5 bases). The germline V gene encodes CDR1 SGDLS and CDR2 YYNGEE. The V end was cut by 3 bases, the J end by 1 base, with 12 bases between. This CDR3 is built from 15 residues. CDR3 coding DNA: TGTGCCAGCAGCGCCGACGAAGGGGGCACAGATACGCAGTATTTT. It yields the protein CASSADEGGTDTQYF.

Many counts were recorded for this clonotype. The chain is built from TRBV12-3 or TRBV12-4 and TRBJ1-1; D possibly corresponds to TRBD1 (5 bases). The CDR3 is made up of 12 amino acids. The germline V and J ends were trimmed by 1 base and 8 bases, with 8 bases remaining between them. CDR3 sequence (DNA): TGTGCCAGCAGTTTAGGAGGGGAGGAAGCTTTCTTT. Translated: CASSLGGEEAFF.

This clonotype has a handful of counts. The rearrangement uses TRBV27 and TRBJ2-1; D might be TRBD1 (6 bases). The CDR3 is 13 amino acids. Deletions cut 2 bases from V and 5 bases from J, with 7 bases between. Germline CDR1 MNHEY, CDR2 SMNVEV (reference sequence). The CDR3 protein is CASSLQGHNEQFF. CDR3 coding DNA: TGTGCCAGCAGTTTACAGGGGCACAATGAGCAGTTCTTC.

This clonotype was recorded only once. V is TRBV12-2 and J is TRBJ2-4; the D call TRBD1 from the table was never checked on the DNA. TRBV12-2 is listed as a pseudogene. The CDR3 totals 14 residues. The CDR3 loop reads CASRSYRGANIQYF. CDR3 nucleotide sequence: TGTGCAAGTCGCTCTTACAGGGGTGCAAACATTCAGTACTTC.

This clonotype came up a few times. V is TRBV25-1 and J is TRBJ1-6; D unclear. V was clipped by 2 bases and J by 7 bases, with 12 bases between them. The CDR3 has 15 amino acids. CDR1 is MGHDK, CDR2 SYGVNS, per germline. The CDR3 DNA reads as TGTGCCAGCAGTGAAGAGACGGCTTTAAATTCACCCCTCCACTTT. Translating it yields CASSEETALNSPLHF.

The rearrangement links TRBV18 to TRBJ2-1; D is undetermined. Trimming took 0 bases from V and 2 from J, leaving 8 bases between them. The CDR3 runs 15 residues. The germline gives CDR1 KGHSH, CDR2 LQKENI. The CDR3 bases are TGTGCCAGCTCACCACCTAACGGAGCCTACAATGAGCAGTTCTTC. The encoded protein is CASSPPNGAYNEQFF.

This clonotype has a handful of counts. The CDR3 nucleotides are TGCGCCAGCAGCGCCGAGTTAGGGGGCGCTTTCGGCTACACCTTC. Translation gives CASSAELGGAFGYTF. The chain carries TRBV5-1 and TRBJ1-2; TRBD1 matches 7 bases. After removal of 4 bases from V and 8 bases from J, the junction contained 14 bases not matched to a gene. The CDR3 is 15 amino acids. From germline, CDR1 is SGHRS and CDR2 YFSETQ. Looking up the rest from reference TRBV5-1 and TRBJ1-2 gives the full variable domain: KAGVTQTPRYLIKTRGQQVTLSCSPISGHRSVSWYQQTPGQGLQFLFEYFSETQRNKGNFPGRFSGRQFSNSRSEMNVSTLELGDSALYLCASSAELGGAFGYTFGSGTRLTVV.

This clonotype was observed a handful of times. The DNA of the CDR3 is TGTGCCATCAGCGAGGGGACTAGCTGGTCCGGGGAGCTGTTTTTT. This sequence encodes CAISEGTSWSGELFF. The chain links TRBV10-3 to TRBJ2-2; TRBD2 matches at 9 bases. The CDR3 sequence is 15 residues long. The germline V gene encodes CDR1 ENHRY and CDR2 SYGVKD. V was clipped by 6 bases and J by 6 bases; unmatched bases: 8.

The V and J genes are TRBV20-1 and TRBJ2-1; 11 nucleotides align to TRBD2. Germline V gene data show CDR1 as DFQATT and CDR2 as SNEGSKA (reference sequence). With V trimmed by 3 bases and J by 9 bases, 4 bases remained unmatched. This CDR3 is built from 13 residues. CDR3 sequence: CSASEGLAVEQFF. The CDR3 DNA follows: TGCAGTGCTAGCGAGGGACTAGCGGTTGAGCAGTTCTTC.

In its sample, this clonotype was seen many times. The V call is TRBV5-1, the J call TRBJ2-1; 16 positions match TRBD2. In germline, CDR1 is SGHRS, CDR2 YFSETQ. The CDR3 length is 19 residues. The V segment lost 4 bases and the J segment 0 bases; nucleotides outside the gene matches: 7. Written as DNA, the CDR3 is TGCGCCAGCAGCCCGGGGACTAGCGGGAGGGTTAGCTCCTACAATGAGCAGTTCTTC. As protein: CASSPGTSGRVSSYNEQFF.

This clonotype was picked up a small number of times. V usage is TRBV7-6 and J usage is TRBJ1-2; 8 bases match TRBD1. CDR3 length equals 14 residues. V dropped 5 bases and J dropped 6; count of bases not matched to a gene: 8. Germline-derived CDR1 and CDR2 are SGHVS and FNYEAQ. Here the CDR3 reads CASSPRQGLDGYTF. The CDR3 DNA is TGTGCCAGCAGCCCGCGACAGGGGTTGGATGGCTACACCTTC.

V is TRBV29-1 and J is TRBJ1-5; D unresolved. The V gene's germline CDR1 is SQVTM and CDR2 ANQGSEA. The V and J ends lost 3 bases and 6 bases respectively, with 12 bases between them. The CDR3 spans 13 residues. CDR3 region: CSVEDGYGQPQHF. CDR3 coding DNA: TGCAGCGTTGAGGATGGGTATGGTCAGCCCCAGCATTTT.

As DNA, the CDR3 is TGTGCCAGCAGCTTAGAAGGAGGGCTGGTCAATCAGCCCCAGCATTTT. As protein: CASSLEGGLVNQPQHF. The V gene is TRBV7-2, the J gene TRBJ1-5; D is unresolved. CDR1 is SGHTA, CDR2 FQGNSA, per germline. The ends were cut back, 1 base at V and 3 bases at J, with 13 bases in the middle. The CDR3 covers 16 residues. Variable domain in full (rest from reference TRBV7-2 and TRBJ1-5): GAGVSQSPSNKVTEKGKDVELRCDPISGHTALYWYRQSLGQGLEFLIYFQGNSAPDKSGLPSDRFSAERTGGSVSTLTIQRTQQEDSAVYLCASSLEGGLVNQPQHFGDGTRLSIL.

The chain carries TRBV4-3 and TRBJ2-3, with 8 nucleotides matching TRBD2. The trim removed 0 bases at V and 2 bases at J, leaving 4 bases unmatched. Looked up from germline, CDR1 is LGHNA and CDR2 is YSLEER. The CDR3 is made up of 16 amino acids. The CDR3 loop reads CASSQDSRGVTDTQYF. The CDR3 DNA reads TGCGCCAGCAGCCAAGACTCGCGGGGGGTCACAGATACGCAGTATTTT.

This clonotype was seen repeatedly, ten times or more. The chain couples TRBV2 to TRBJ2-7; weak D call: TRBD1 (6 bases). Germline V gene data show CDR1 as SNHLY and CDR2 as FYNNEI. The CDR3 extends over 17 amino acids. The V end lost 0 bases, the J end lost 0 bases, and 15 bases lay between the germline ends. DNA of the CDR3: TGTGCCAGCAGTGAAGCCTTATACAGGGTTAACTCCTACGAGCAGTACTTC. This gives the protein CASSEALYRVNSYEQYF.

This clonotype was picked up one time. The chain is built from TRBV29-1 and TRBJ2-5; D ambiguous. The CDR3 loop spans 13 amino acids. The germline gives CDR1 SQVTM, CDR2 ANQGSEA. Trimming took off 7 bases at V and 0 bases at J, with 12 bases between the two ends. This CDR3 is CSAVLPDQETQYF. The CDR3, as DNA: TGCAGCGCCGTCCTACCCGACCAAGAGACCCAGTACTTC.

This clonotype was observed a few times. The chain employs TRBV4-1 and TRBJ2-7; 9 bases fit TRBD1. V shed 0 bases and J 4 bases; nucleotides not matched to a gene: 4. The CDR3 runs 15 residues. Germline V CDR1 and CDR2: MGHRA, YSYEKL. In DNA, the CDR3 is TGCGCCAGCAGCCAAGAAAACAGGGGGCCTTACGAGCAGTACTTC. This translates into CASSQENRGPYEQYF.